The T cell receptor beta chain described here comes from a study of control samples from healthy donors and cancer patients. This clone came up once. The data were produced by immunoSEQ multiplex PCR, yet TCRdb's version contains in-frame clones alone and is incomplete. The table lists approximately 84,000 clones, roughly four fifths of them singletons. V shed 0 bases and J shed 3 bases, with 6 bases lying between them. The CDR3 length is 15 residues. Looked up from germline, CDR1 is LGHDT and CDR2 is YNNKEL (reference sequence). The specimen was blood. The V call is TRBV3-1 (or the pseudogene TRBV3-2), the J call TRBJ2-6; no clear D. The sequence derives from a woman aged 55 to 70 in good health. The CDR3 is CASSQESFGANVLTF. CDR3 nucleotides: TGTGCCAGCAGCCAAGAATCATTTGGGGCCAACGTCCTGACTTTC.